This T cell receptor (beta chain) appears in the sequencing data of a study of blood T cell repertoires in COVID-19. Overall study: In each case, the material was cDNA or gDNA derived from T cells, B-cell-depleted T cells, or PBMCs.

TCRdb's table, derived via immunoSEQ multiplex PCR, lists solely in-frame clones and lacks some. The sample comprises tens of thousands of clones, over 75% of which are singletons, and approximately 40% rests with the top ten. The junction had 3 bases not matched to a gene; V was cut back by 6 bases and J by 5 bases. The CDR3 is 12 amino acids. Followed longitudinally, the Seattle patients had been enrolled during active infection. Sample: peripheral blood. The TCR originated in a woman in her sixties with COVID-19, enrolled during active disease. The chain couples TRBV12-3 or TRBV12-4 to TRBJ2-5, with 7 positions matching TRBD1. For the CDR3, the DNA is TGTGCCAGCAGCACAGGGGTGGAGACCCAGTACTTC. Translated, it gives CASSTGVETQYF.